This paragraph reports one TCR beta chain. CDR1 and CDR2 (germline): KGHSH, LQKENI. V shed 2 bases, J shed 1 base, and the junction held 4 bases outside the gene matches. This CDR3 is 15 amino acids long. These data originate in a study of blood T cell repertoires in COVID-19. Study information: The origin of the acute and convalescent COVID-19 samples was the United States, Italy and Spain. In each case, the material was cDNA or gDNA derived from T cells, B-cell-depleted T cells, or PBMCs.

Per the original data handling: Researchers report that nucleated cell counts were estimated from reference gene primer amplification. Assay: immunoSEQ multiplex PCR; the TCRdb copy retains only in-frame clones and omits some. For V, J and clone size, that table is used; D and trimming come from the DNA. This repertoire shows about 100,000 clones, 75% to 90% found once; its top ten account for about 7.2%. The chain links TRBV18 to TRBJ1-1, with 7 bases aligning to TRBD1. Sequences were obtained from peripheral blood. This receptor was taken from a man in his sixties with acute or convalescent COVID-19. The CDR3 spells CASSPSTGQNTEAFF. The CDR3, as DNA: TGTGCCAGCTCACCATCGACAGGGCAGAACACTGAAGCTTTCTTT.